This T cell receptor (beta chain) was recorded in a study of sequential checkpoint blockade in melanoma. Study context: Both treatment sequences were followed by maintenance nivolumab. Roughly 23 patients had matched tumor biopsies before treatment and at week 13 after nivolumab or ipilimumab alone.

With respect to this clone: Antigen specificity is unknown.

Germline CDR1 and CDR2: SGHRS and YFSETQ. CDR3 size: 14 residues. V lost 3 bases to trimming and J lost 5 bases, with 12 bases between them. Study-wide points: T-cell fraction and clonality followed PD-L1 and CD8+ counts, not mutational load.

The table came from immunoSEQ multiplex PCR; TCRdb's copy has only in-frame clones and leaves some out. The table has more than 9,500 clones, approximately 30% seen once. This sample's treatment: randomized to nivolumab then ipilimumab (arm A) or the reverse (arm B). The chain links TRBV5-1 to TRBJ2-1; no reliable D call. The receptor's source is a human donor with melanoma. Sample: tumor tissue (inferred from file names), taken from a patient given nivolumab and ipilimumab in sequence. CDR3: CASSSTPLDNEQFF. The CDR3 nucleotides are TGCGCCAGCAGCTCCACCCCCTTAGACAATGAGCAGTTCTTC.